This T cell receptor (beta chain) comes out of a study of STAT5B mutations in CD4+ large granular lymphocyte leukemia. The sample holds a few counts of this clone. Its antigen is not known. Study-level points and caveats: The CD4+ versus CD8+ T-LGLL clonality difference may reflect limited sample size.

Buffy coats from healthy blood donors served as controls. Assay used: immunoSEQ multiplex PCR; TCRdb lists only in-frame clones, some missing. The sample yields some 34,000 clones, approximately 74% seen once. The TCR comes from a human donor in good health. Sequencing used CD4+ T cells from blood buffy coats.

CDR3 residues: CASSSIMGTRSNQPQHF. In DNA, the CDR3 is TGTGCCAGCAGTTCCATCATGGGGACAAGGAGCAATCAGCCCCAGCATTTT. The J gene is TRBJ1-5, the V gene TRBV27; weak D call: TRBD1 (6 bases). In germline, CDR1 is MNHEY, CDR2 SMNVEV (reference sequence). V was cut by 4 bases and J by 1 base, with 17 bases left in between. This CDR3 has 17 residues.